This T cell receptor beta chain was profiled in a study of post-analysis software for immune sequencing data. Study outcomes and limitations: TRBV segments more frequent in patients than in controls numbered roughly five and included TRBV5-6, TRBV5-1 and TRBV20-1.

To note about this clonotype: Its antigen is as yet unknown.

V lost 7 bases, J lost 4 bases, and 10 bases stayed unmatched. There are 15 residues in the CDR3. The TCR beta cDNA libraries carried unique molecular identifiers. Each sample of roughly 1 to 11 million input T cells yielded 500,000 or so cDNA molecules, so each molecule approximated one T cell. Each CDR3 protein gets one entry after TCRdb re-called the PCR reads with MiXCR. The table includes roughly 620,000 distinct CDR3 sequences, 40% to 50% detected once. This clonotype originated in a girl between 10 and 17 years old with multiple sclerosis. The chain carries TRBV12-3 or TRBV12-4 and TRBJ2-3; TRBD1 matches at 8 bases. The sequenced sample consisted of blood. CDR3 sequence reads: CASNPHGQGADTQYF. DNA for the CDR3: TGTGCCAGCAACCCACACGGACAGGGCGCAGATACGCAGTATTTT.